Below, 18 T cell receptor beta chains from the same sample are listed, as sequenced in a study of CD8+ T cells in alopecia areata. cDNA reverse transcribed from extracted RNA served as the sequencing template. Here immunoSEQ multiplex PCR was the method, and the copy in TCRdb shows in-frame clones only, minus some. This table has around 250,000 clones, roughly two thirds appearing once. The sequencing here drew on CD4+ T cells sorted from blood, taken at week 0. The receptors stem from a human donor with alopecia areata.

The V call is TRBV29-1, the J call TRBJ2-3; 9 bases are a match to TRBD1. CDR3 length: 16 amino acids. The trim removed 4 bases at V and 0 bases at J, leaving 8 bases unmatched. The germline V gene encodes CDR1 SQVTM and CDR2 ANQGSEA. The CDR3 DNA sequence: TGCAGCGTTGTACTAGTGGGGACAGGGAGCACAGATACGCAGTATTTT. Its translation: CSVVLVGTGSTDTQYF.

The gene calls are TRBV4-3 and TRBJ1-6, with 10 bases that match TRBD1. This CDR3 is 15 amino acids long. Germline trimming cut 1 base from V and 9 bases from J; bases unmatched to any gene: 3. Looked up from germline, CDR1 is LGHNA and CDR2 is YSLEER. The CDR3 DNA reads TGCGCCAGCAGCCAAGGACAGGGGGCCTCTTCACCCCTCCACTTT. Translated: CASSQGQGASSPLHF.

CDR3 nucleotides: TGCAGCGCGGCGGCCGGCCCCCGGGGCACTGAAGCTTTCTTT. This encodes CSAAAGPRGTEAFF. This sequence joins TRBV29-1 and TRBJ1-1; D is undetermined. V was clipped by 7 bases and J by 4 bases, with 19 bases between them. CDR3 length: 14 residues. Germline V gene sequence: CDR1 SQVTM, CDR2 ANQGSEA.

V gene TRBV27 combines with J gene TRBJ1-5, with 7 bases that match TRBD1. CDR3 size: 15 residues. Germline V lookup: CDR1 MNHEY, CDR2 SMNVEV (reference sequence). The V and J ends lost 5 bases and 7 bases, in that order; junction bases with no gene match: 11. The CDR3 DNA sequence: TGTGCCAGCAGTGCGATAGACAGGGTAGGCCAGCCCCAGCATTTT. This sequence encodes CASSAIDRVGQPQHF.

The V and J genes are TRBV11-2 and TRBJ2-7, with a tentative D call TRBD1 (6 bases). Germline loops: CDR1 SGHAT, CDR2 FQNNGV. The CDR3 runs 14 residues. V was trimmed by 0 bases and J by 2 bases, leaving 8 bases between them. The CDR3 sequence: CASSLERQAYEQYF. DNA of the CDR3: TGTGCCAGCAGCTTAGAGAGACAGGCCTACGAGCAGTACTTC. Full variable domain (outside the CDR3, taken from reference TRBV11-2 and TRBJ2-7): EAGVAQSPRYKIIEKRQSVAFWCNPISGHATLYWYQQILGQGPKLLIQFQNNGVVDDSQLPKDRFSAERLKGVDSTLKIQPAKLEDSAVYLCASSLERQAYEQYFGPGTRLTVT.

This clone occurred a few times. The J gene is TRBJ2-5, the V gene TRBV15; TRBD1 matches at 7 bases. V lost 5 bases to trimming and J lost 3 bases; unmatched junction nucleotides: 3. From germline, CDR1 is LNHNV and CDR2 YYDKDF (reference sequence). The CDR3 is made up of 13 amino acids. The CDR3 here is CATSLDRKETQYF. The DNA for the CDR3 is TGTGCCACCAGCCTGGACAGGAAAGAGACCCAGTACTTC.

V gene TRBV7-2 combines with J gene TRBJ2-3, with D hard to call. V was trimmed by 1 base and J by 1 base, leaving 12 bases between them. Germline V lookup: CDR1 SGHTA, CDR2 FQGNSA. The CDR3 loop spans 16 amino acids. The CDR3 region is CASSLGASVGTDTQYF. The CDR3 nucleotides are TGTGCCAGCAGCTTAGGAGCAAGTGTCGGCACAGATACGCAGTATTTT.

The chain is built from TRBV2 and TRBJ1-6, with 9 bases identical to TRBD1. The CDR3 is 15 amino acids. The germline gives CDR1 SNHLY, CDR2 FYNNEI. V dropped 9 bases and J dropped 7; count of bases not matched to a gene: 10. The CDR3 spells CASWERTGANSPLHF. The CDR3 DNA sequence: TGTGCCAGTTGGGAACGGACAGGGGCAAATTCACCCCTCCACTTT.

The chain uses TRBV11-1 and TRBJ2-7; perhaps TRBD1 as D (5 bases). Germline CDR1 SGHAT, CDR2 FQDESV (reference sequence). CDR3 length: 16 residues. Between the trimmed V and J ends, which lost 5 bases and 2 bases, there was a span of 19 bases. The CDR3 coding sequence is TGTGCCAGCAGCCCCTTCCAGGACAAAACGGCCTACGAGCAGTACTTC. This sequence encodes CASSPFQDKTAYEQYF.

V gene TRBV29-1 combines with J gene TRBJ1-2, with a tentative D call TRBD1 (6 bases). Between the trimmed V and J ends, which lost 6 bases and 2 bases, there was a span of 13 bases. The CDR3 length is 13 residues. Germline CDR1 and CDR2: SQVTM and ANQGSEA. In nucleotides, the CDR3 is TGCAGCGTAAACCGGGACACAAACTATGGCTACACCTTC. Translation: CSVNRDTNYGYTF. Variable domain in full (rest from reference TRBV29-1 and TRBJ1-2): SAVISQKPSRDICQRGTSLTIQCQVDSQVTMMFWYRQQPGQSLTLIATANQGSEATYESGFVIDKFPISRPNLTFSTLTVSNMSPEDSSIYLCSVNRDTNYGYTFGSGTRLTVV.

This chain connects TRBV6-5 to TRBJ1-1, with D unclear. Germline assignment: CDR1 MNHEY and CDR2 SVGAGI. Trimming cost V 2 bases and J 1 base, with 14 bases left between them. This CDR3 is 16 amino acids long. CDR3 loop: CASSYSGGRPNTEAFF. The CDR3 coding sequence is TGTGCCAGCAGTTACAGTGGTGGCAGGCCGAACACTGAAGCTTTCTTT.

J is TRBJ2-3 and V is TRBV2, with D unclear. V lost 2 bases and J 3 bases, leaving 6 bases between the germline ends. The CDR3 is made up of 13 amino acids. The germline gives CDR1 SNHLY, CDR2 FYNNEI. The CDR3: CASSELGTDTQYF. Here the CDR3 DNA reads TGTGCCAGCAGTGAACTGGGGACAGATACGCAGTATTTT.

V gene TRBV7-6 combines with J gene TRBJ2-7; 7 bases map to TRBD1. Germline V gene sequence: CDR1 SGHVS, CDR2 FNYEAQ. The CDR3 is 15 residues long. The junction had 12 bases not matched to a gene; V was cut back by 3 bases and J by 7 bases. The CDR3: CASSLAPTGKGEQYF. The CDR3 DNA reads as TGTGCCAGCAGCTTGGCCCCGACAGGGAAGGGAGAGCAGTACTTC.

The chain combines TRBV29-1 with TRBJ2-7, with a possible D match to TRBD1 (6 bases). Germline loops: CDR1 SQVTM, CDR2 ANQGSEA. V gave up 6 bases and J gave up 2 bases, with 17 bases separating them. The CDR3 contains 14 residues. The CDR3 spells CSVLPGHSTYEQYF. CDR3 in DNA: TGCAGCGTCCTACCGGGACATTCAACCTACGAGCAGTACTTC.

The V and J genes are TRBV7-2 and TRBJ2-1; 9 nucleotides align to TRBD2. Germline V lookup: CDR1 SGHTA, CDR2 FQGNSA. V gave up 3 bases and J gave up 7 bases; unmatched junction bases: 7. There are 15 residues in the CDR3. CDR3 coding DNA: TGTGCCAGCAGCTTTCGGCTAGCGGGGACTAATGAGCAGTTCTTC. It yields the protein CASSFRLAGTNEQFF.

The CDR3 sequence is CAWSVRGRYGYTF. CDR3 bases: TGTGCCTGGAGTGTACGGGGGAGGTATGGCTACACCTTC. The chain uses TRBV30 and TRBJ1-2; D is possibly TRBD1 (5 bases). CDR1 and CDR2 (germline): GTSNPN, SVGIG (reference sequence). Between the trimmed V and J ends, which lost 0 bases and 5 bases, there was a span of 10 bases. The length of the CDR3 is 13 residues.

This chain connects TRBV6-5 to TRBJ1-6; 7 nucleotides align to TRBD1. The CDR3 contains 13 residues. V shed 8 bases and J 8 bases; nucleotides not matched to a gene: 6. Germline V gene lookup returns CDR1 MNHEY and CDR2 SVGAGI. The DNA of the CDR3 is TGTGCCAGCGGCGGGACAGCCTATTCACCCCTCCACTTT. Protein sequence: CASGGTAYSPLHF.

The chain couples TRBV6-5 to TRBJ2-7; D remains ambiguous. The CDR3 sequence is 14 residues long. CDR1 MNHEY and CDR2 SVGAGI come from the germline V gene. Trimming shortened V by 0 bases and J by 1 base, and 7 bases separated the two germline ends. As DNA, the CDR3 is TGTGCCAGCAGTTACTCGACACAGTCCTACGAGCAGTACTTC. This gives the protein CASSYSTQSYEQYF.